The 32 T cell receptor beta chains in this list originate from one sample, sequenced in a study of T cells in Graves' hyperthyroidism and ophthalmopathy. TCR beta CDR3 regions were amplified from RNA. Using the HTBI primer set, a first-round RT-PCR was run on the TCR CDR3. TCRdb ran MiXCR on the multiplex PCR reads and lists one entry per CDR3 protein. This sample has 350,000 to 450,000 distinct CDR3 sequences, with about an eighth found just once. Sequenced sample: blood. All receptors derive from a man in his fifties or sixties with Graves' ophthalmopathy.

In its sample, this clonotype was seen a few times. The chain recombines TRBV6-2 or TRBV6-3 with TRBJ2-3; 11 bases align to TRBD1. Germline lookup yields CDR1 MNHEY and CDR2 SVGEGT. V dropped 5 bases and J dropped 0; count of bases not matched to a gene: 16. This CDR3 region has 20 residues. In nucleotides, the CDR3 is TGTGCCAGCAGTCCCTTCGGACAGGGGGCGATAAAACCTAGCACAGATACGCAGTATTTT. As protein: CASSPFGQGAIKPSTDTQYF.

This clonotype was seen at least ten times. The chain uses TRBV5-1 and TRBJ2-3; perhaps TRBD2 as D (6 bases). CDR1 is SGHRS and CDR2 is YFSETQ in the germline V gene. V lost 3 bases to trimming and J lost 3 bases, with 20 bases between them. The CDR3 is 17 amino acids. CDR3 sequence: CASSYLVGGALTDTQYF. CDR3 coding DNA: TGCGCCAGCAGCTACCTTGTCGGAGGGGCTCTAACAGATACGCAGTATTTT.

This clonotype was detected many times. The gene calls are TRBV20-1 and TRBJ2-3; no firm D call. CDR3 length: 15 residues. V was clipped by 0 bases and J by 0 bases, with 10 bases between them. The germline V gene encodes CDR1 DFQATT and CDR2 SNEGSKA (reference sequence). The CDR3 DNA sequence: TGCAGTGCTAGAGATCGGCAGAAAAGCACAGATACGCAGTATTTT. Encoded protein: CSARDRQKSTDTQYF.

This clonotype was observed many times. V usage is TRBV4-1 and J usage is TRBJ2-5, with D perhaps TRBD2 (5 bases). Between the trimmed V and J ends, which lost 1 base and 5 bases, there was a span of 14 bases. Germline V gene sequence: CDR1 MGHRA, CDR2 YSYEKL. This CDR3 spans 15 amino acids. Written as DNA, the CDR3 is TGCGCCAGCAGCCAAGCCCCAGGCCCGGGGGAGACCCAGTACTTC. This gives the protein CASSQAPGPGETQYF.

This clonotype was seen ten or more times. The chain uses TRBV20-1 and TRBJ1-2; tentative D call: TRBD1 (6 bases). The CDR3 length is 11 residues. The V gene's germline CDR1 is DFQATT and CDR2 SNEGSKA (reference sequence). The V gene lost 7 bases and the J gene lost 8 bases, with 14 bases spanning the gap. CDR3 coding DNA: TGCAGTGGCCGGGCAGGGGACGGCTACACCTTC. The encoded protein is CSGRAGDGYTF.

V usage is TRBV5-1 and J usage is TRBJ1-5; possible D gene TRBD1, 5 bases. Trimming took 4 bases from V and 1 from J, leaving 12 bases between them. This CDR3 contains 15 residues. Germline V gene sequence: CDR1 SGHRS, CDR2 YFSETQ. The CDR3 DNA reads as TGCGCCAGCAGCCCGATGGCAGGGAGCAATCAGCCCCAGCATTTT. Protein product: CASSPMAGSNQPQHF.

The CDR3 DNA reads TGTGCCAGCAGTCGGACTACTCCAGGGGGCGCGGGGCGCACTGAAGCTTTCTTT. Translation gives CASSRTTPGGAGRTEAFF. This chain connects TRBV27 to TRBJ1-1, with 8 bases aligning to TRBD1. CDR1 and CDR2 from the germline V gene are MNHEY and SMNVEV (reference sequence). The CDR3 covers 18 residues. Trimming cost V 5 bases and J 4 bases; bases outside gene matches: 18.

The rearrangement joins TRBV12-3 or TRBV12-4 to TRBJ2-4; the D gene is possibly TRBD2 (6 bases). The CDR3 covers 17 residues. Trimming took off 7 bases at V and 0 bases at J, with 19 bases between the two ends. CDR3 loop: CASTLGVGGLAKNIQYF. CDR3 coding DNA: TGTGCCAGCACTCTAGGGGTGGGAGGCCTAGCCAAAAACATTCAGTACTTC.

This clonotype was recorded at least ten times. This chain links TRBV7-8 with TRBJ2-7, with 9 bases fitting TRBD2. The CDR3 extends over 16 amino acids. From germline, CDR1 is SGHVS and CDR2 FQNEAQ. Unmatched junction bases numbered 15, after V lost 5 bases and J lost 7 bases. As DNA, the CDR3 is TGTGCCAGCAGCAAGGATGCCGGGACTAGCCGTACGGAGCAGTACTTC. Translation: CASSKDAGTSRTEQYF.

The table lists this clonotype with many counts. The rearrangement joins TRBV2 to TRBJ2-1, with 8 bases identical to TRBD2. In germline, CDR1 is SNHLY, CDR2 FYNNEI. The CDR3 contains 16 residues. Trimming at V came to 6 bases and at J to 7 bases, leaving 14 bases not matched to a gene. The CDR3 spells CASRARGGRKDNEQFF. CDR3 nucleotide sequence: TGTGCCAGCAGAGCCCGCGGCGGGAGGAAAGATAATGAGCAGTTCTTC.

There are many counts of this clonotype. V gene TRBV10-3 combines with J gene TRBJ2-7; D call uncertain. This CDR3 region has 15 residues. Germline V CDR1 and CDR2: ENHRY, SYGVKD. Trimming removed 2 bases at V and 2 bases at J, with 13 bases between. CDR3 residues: CAISEPKRLAYEQYF. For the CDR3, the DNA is TGTGCCATCAGTGAGCCCAAGCGCTTGGCCTACGAGCAGTACTTC.

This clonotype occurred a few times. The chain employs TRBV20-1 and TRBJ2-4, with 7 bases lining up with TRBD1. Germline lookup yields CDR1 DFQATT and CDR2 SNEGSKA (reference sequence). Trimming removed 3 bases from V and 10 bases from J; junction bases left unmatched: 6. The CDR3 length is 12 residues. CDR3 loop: CSASQGGSIQYF. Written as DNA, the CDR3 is TGCAGTGCTAGCCAAGGGGGCTCAATTCAGTACTTC.

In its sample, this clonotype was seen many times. In DNA form, the CDR3 reads TGCGCCAGCAGCCCCTCCCAGGGTGAGCAGTACTTC. Protein product: CASSPSQGEQYF. The rearrangement uses TRBV5-1 and TRBJ2-7, with a weak D call TRBD1 (5 bases). Germline CDR1 reads SGHRS; CDR2 reads YFSETQ. This CDR3 contains 12 residues. The V end was cut by 4 bases, the J end by 7 bases, with 12 bases between.

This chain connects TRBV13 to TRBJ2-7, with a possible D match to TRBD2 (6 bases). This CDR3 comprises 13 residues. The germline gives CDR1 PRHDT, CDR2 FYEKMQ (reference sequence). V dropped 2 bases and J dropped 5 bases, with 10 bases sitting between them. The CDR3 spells CASSLHGGDEQYF. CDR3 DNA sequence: TGTGCCAGCAGCTTACACGGGGGTGACGAGCAGTACTTC.

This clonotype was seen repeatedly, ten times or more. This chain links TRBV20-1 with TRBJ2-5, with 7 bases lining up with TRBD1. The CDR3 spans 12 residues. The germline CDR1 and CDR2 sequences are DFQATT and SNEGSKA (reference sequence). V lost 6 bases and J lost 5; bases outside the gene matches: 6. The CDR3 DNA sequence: TGCAGTGCCGGACAGGCCTGGGAGACCCAGTACTTC. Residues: CSAGQAWETQYF.

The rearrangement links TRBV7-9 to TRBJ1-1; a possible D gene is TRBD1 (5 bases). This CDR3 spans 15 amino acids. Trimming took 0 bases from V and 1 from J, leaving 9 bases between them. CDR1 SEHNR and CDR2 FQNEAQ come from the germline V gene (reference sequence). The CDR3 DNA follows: TGTGCCAGCAGCTTAGCTGGGGGAGGGAACACTGAAGCTTTCTTT. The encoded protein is CASSLAGGGNTEAFF.

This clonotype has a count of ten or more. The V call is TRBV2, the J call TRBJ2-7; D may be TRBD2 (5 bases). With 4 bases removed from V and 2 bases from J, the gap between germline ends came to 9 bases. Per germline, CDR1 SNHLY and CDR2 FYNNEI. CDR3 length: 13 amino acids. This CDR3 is CASSGTGTYEQYF. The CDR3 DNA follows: TGTGCCAGCAGTGGTACGGGGACCTACGAGCAGTACTTC. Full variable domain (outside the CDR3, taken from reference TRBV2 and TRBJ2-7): EPEVTQTPSHQVTQMGQEVILRCVPISNHLYFYWYRQILGQKVEFLVSFYNNEISEKSEIFDDQFSVERPDGSNFTLKIRSTKLEDSAMYFCASSGTGTYEQYFGPGTRLTVT.

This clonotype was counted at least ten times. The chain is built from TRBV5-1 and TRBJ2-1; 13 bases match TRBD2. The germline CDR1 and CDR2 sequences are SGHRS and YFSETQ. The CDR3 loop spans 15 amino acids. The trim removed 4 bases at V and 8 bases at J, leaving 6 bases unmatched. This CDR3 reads CASSVLAGGLDEQFF. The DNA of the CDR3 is TGCGCCAGCAGCGTACTAGCGGGAGGGCTCGATGAGCAGTTCTTC.

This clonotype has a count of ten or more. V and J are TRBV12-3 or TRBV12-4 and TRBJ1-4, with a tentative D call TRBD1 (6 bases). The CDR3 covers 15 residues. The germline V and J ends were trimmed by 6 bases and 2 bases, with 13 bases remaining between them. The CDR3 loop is CASSSLRGTNEKLFF. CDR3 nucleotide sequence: TGTGCCAGCAGCTCCCTGAGGGGGACTAATGAAAAACTGTTTTTT.

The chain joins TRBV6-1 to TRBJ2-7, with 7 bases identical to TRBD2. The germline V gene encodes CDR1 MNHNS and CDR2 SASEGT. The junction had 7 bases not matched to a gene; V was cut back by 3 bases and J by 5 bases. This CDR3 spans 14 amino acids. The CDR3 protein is CASSEGRALNEQYF. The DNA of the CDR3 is TGTGCCAGCAGTGAGGGGAGGGCCTTGAACGAGCAGTACTTC.

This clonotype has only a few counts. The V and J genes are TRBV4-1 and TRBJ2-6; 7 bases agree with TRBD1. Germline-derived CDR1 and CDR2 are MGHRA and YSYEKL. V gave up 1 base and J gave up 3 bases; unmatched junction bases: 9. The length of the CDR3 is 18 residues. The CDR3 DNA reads TGCGCCAGCAGCCAAGTCCGAGACAGGGCGGATGGGGCCAACGTCCTGACTTTC. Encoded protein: CASSQVRDRADGANVLTF.

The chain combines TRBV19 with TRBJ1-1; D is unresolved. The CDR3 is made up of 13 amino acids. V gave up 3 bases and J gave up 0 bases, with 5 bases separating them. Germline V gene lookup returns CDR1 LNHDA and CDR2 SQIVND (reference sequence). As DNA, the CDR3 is TGTGCCAGTAGTATGGCCCTGAACACTGAAGCTTTCTTT. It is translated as CASSMALNTEAFF.

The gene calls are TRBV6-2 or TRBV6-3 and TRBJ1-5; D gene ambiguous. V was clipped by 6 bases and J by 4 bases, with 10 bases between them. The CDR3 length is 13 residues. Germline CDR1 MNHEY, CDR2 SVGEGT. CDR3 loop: CASRTDGNQPQHF. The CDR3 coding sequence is TGTGCCAGCAGAACAGACGGGAATCAGCCCCAGCATTTT.

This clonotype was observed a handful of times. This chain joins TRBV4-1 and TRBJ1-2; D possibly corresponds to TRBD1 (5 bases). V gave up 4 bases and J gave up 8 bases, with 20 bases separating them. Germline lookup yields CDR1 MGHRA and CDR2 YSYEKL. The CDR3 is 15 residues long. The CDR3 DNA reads TGCGCCAGCAGCCCAAGGGAGGGACCAAGGACCGGCTACACCTTC. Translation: CASSPREGPRTGYTF.

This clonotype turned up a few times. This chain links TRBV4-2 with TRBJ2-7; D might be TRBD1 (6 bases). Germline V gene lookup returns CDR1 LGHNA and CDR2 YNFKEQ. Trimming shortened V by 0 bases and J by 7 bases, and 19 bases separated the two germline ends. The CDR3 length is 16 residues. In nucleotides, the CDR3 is TGTGCCAGCAGCCAAGAACGAACAGGGACCACTCAAGAGCAGTACTTC. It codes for CASSQERTGTTQEQYF.

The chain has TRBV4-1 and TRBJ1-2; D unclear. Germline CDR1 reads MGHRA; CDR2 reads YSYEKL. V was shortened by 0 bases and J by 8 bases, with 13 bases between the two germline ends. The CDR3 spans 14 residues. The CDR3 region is CASSQEGPPAGYTF. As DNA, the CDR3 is TGCGCCAGCAGCCAAGAAGGCCCACCAGCAGGCTACACCTTC.

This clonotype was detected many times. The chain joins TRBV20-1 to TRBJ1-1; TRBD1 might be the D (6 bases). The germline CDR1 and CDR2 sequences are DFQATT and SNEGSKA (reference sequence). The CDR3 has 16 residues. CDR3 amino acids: CSPFSATGKVYTEAFF. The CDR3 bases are TGCAGCCCCTTCTCGGCTACAGGGAAGGTTTACACTGAAGCTTTCTTT.

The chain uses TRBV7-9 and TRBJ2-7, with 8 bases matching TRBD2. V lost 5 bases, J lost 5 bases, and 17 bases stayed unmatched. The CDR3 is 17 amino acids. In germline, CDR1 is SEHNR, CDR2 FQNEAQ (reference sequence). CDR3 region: CASSPVGSGTLLNEQYF. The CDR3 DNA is TGTGCCAGCAGCCCCGTAGGTAGCGGGACCTTGCTAAACGAGCAGTACTTC.

The CDR3 DNA reads TGTGCGACCGGACAGGCCGAAGAACAAATATATAGCGGGAGTGGGTACACCGGGGAGCTGTTTTTT. Encoded protein: CATGQAEEQIYSGSGYTGELFF. The chain joins TRBV7-6 to TRBJ2-2; 9 bases agree with TRBD2. This CDR3 comprises 22 residues. Germline V gene lookup returns CDR1 SGHVS and CDR2 FNYEAQ.

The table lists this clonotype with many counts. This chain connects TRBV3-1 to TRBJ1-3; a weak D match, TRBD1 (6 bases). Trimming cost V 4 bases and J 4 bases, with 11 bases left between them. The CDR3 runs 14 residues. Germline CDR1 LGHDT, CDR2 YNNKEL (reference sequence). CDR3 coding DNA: TGTGCCAGCAGCCTGGGACATCGAGGAAACACCATATATTTT. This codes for CASSLGHRGNTIYF.

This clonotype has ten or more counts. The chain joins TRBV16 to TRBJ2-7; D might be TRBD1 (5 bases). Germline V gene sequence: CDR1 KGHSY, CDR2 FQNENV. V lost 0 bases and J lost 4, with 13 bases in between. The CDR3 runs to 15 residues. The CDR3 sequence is CASSQSDSQPYEQYF. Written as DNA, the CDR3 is TGTGCCAGCAGCCAATCTGACAGTCAACCTTACGAGCAGTACTTC.

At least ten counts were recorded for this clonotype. The CDR3 protein is CASITGGLAGNEQFF. CDR3 DNA: TGTGCCAGCATCACAGGGGGGCTAGCGGGAAATGAGCAGTTCTTC. The chain links TRBV28 to TRBJ2-1; D might be TRBD2 (9 bases). V was pared by 7 bases and J by 7 bases, with 20 bases between. CDR3 length: 15 amino acids. CDR1 is MDHEN and CDR2 is SYDVKM in the germline V gene.